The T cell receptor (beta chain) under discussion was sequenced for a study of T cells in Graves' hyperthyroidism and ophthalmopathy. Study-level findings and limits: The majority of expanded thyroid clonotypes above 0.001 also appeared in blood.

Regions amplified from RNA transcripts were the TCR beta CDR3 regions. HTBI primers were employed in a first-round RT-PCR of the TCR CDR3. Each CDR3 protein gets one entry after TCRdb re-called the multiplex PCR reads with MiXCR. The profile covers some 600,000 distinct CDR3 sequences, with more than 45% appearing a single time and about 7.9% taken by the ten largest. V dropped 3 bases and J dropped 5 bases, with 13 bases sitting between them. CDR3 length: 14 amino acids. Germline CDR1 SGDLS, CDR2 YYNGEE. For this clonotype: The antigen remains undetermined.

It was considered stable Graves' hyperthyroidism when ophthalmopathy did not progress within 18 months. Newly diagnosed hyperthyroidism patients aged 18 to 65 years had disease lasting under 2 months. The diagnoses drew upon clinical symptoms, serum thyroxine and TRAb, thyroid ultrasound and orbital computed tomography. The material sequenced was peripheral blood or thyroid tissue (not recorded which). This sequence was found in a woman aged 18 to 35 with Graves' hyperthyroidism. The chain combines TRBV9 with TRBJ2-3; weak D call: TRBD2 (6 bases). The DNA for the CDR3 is TGTGCCAGCAGCGCGTGGGAGGCGAGAGATACGCAGTATTTT. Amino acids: CASSAWEARDTQYF.